The clone carrying this T cell receptor beta chain was counted a single time. Its antigen is unidentified. The data are from a study of shared clonotypes between healthy human individuals. Study conclusions and caveats: The study sampled only blood, and tissue repertoires likely differ.

As originally analysed: ImmunoSEQ supplied junction-only sequences lacking quality scores, so filtering was different. Generated by immunoSEQ multiplex PCR, the TCRdb table keeps only in-frame clones and is missing some. V and J calls and clone size follow that table, whereas D and trimming were derived from the DNA. The table includes 450,000 to 500,000 clones, roughly 80% detected once. Per germline, CDR1 WSHSY and CDR2 SAAADI. After removal of 6 bases from V and 3 bases from J, the junction contained 4 bases not matched to a gene. This CDR3 spans 14 amino acids. The sequence derives from a woman in her 40s in good health. Some clones in this sample may be carry-over from other donors' samples. V and J are TRBV10-2 and TRBJ2-2, with 7 bases identical to TRBD1. The sequenced sample was PBMCs. CDR3 nucleotides: TGCGCCAGCAGAGACAGGGTGGACACCGGGGAGCTGTTTTTT. Its translation is CASRDRVDTGELFF.